This T cell receptor beta chain was documented in a study of T cells after yellow fever vaccination (dated by TCRdb to the late 2010s). Describing the broader study: The SMART-Seq v4 Ultra Low Input RNA kit was used to prepare libraries from fractions with low cell numbers. Bulk TCR alpha and beta repertoires were sequenced longitudinally to track T-cell clones before and after primary and booster YFV17D yellow fever vaccination. The cohort comprised two healthy male donors, one aged 18 to 30 and one aged 30 to 39 years. Blood was collected at multiple timepoints before and after primary and secondary immunization, and bulk PBMC replicates and cell subsets were isolated.

Explained via the paper, the treatment or condition label denotes: live attenuated yellow fever vaccine strain. PBMCs were isolated from peripheral blood using a standard Ficoll-Paque protocol. CD4 and CD8 T-cell fractions were isolated with Dynabeads CD4 and CD8 positive selection kits. RNA was extracted with TriZol from bulk PBMCs, CD4 and CD8 fractions, and dextramer-positive and dextramer-negative fractions. With respect to this clonotype: Its antigen is still unknown. Qualities for individual bases were not recorded, and no much larger clone is one base off.

TCR cDNA was made using 5'RACE template switching, a step that added a universal primer site and unique molecular identifiers. Priming for cDNA synthesis came from both the TCR alpha and TCR beta constant segments. Library amplification used two PCR steps, and the second PCR step added sample barcodes and sequencing adapters. Libraries were sequenced on Illumina HiSeq 2500 (2x100 bp) or NovaSeq (2x150 bp). Regarding the original processing steps: Reads were demultiplexed and collapsed into UMI consensus sequences with MIGEC, and V(D)J alignment was performed with MiXCR. Using edgeR on replicate PBMC samples, clonotypes were called vaccine-responding if FDR was below 0.01 and the log2 fold change was above 5 up to day 15. Each bulk clonotype was labeled CD4 or CD8 based on which sequenced repertoire, CD4 or CD8, contained the clonotype at higher abundance. TCRdb redid the processing of the public reads, applying fastp at Q25 and MiXCR, and retained in-frame beta chains. Each entry is one CDR3 protein sequence, shown with its most common DNA and genes. In this record, the V and J calls reflect TCRdb's handling and not the investigators' own analysis. Across this sample there are 240,000 or so distinct CDR3 sequences, with 6.9% seen only once. The ten top clones hold about 0.9% of the sample.

CDR1 and CDR2, looked up from the germline V gene (reference sequence), are GTSNPN and SVGIG. Counted from cysteine to phenylalanine, this CDR3 has 12 amino acids. Kept here is only the CDR3 DNA, which spans 36 bases and is read in frame from base 1. Trimming at the junction amounts to 6 bases on V and 3 bases on J, and the germline ends lie 12 bases apart. On the study overall, not on this receptor specifically: After the booster, most clones that had expanded after primary vaccination were detected again (about 95% of CD4 and more than 85% of CD8), suggesting broad maintenance of memory. Compared with the primary T-cell response, the secondary T-cell response was faster but weaker, reaching its peak on day 5 rather than on day 15. Because the study included only two donors, the extent to which the findings can be generalized is limited. FACS-sorted repertoires could contain abundant contaminating clonotypes from the bulk population, so computational filtering was required. A small fraction of clonotypes appeared in both the CD4 and CD8 compartments, likely as a result of convergent recombination.

The chain uses TRBV30 and TRBJ2-7, with the D call perhaps TRBD1 or TRBD2, each one matching 6 bases. This sequence was found in a man younger than 45 who received the YFV17D yellow fever vaccine. The sequencing used CD4+ T cells sorted from PBMCs, collected 15 days after the yellow fever booster vaccination. The DNA sequence reads TGTGCCTGCGGCGGGACATACTACGAGCAGTACTTC. Its translation is CACGGTYYEQYF.